Listed below are T cell receptor beta chains from one sample, sequenced in a study of shared clonotypes between healthy human individuals. Data came from immunoSEQ multiplex PCR; TCRdb stores just in-frame clones and leaves some out. The sample has 2 million to 2.5 million clones; approximately 90% are singletons. Sequences were obtained from naive CD4+ T cells from PBMCs. The receptors were sampled from a man aged 18 to 29 in good health. Some clones in this sample may be carry-over from other donors' samples. The CDR3 runs from the conserved cysteine through the conserved F or W. D genes are given only for firm matches. Only some rows state a clone size, as once, few, many or a class for expanded clones.

>.|TRBV5-8|.|TRBJ2-7|14
TGTGCCAGCAGCTTGAGTTCCAGATACTACGAGCAGTACTTC
CASSLSSRYYEQYF
>.|TRBV19|.|TRBJ1-2|14
TGTGCCAGTAGTATATCTTCGGCCCGCCGAGGCTACACCTTC
CASSISSARRGYTF
>.|TRBV9|TRBD2|TRBJ2-1|15
TGTGCCAGCAGCGTAGGTAGCGGGAGATGGAATGAGCAGTTCTTC
CASSVGSGRWNEQFF
>.|TRBV5-1|.|TRBJ2-3|18
TGCGCCAGCAGCTTGTTCGGTAGCGGAGGGCCTAGCACAGATACGCAGTATTTT
CASSLFGSGGPSTDTQYF
>.|TRBV5-1|.|TRBJ2-3|15
TGCGCCAGCAGCTTGCCTAGCAGTTCCACAGATACGCAGTATTTT
CASSLPSSSTDTQYF
>.|TRBV6-5|.|TRBJ2-7|13
TGTGCCAGCAGTTACGGACGCAGATACGAGCAGTACTTC
CASSYGRRYEQYF
>.|TRBV7-3|.|TRBJ2-7|18
TGTGCCAGCAGCTTACCGAGGTTTGGAGCGGTGAGCTCCTACGAGCAGTACTTC
CASSLPRFGAVSSYEQYF
>once|TRBV7-2|.|TRBJ1-2|13
TGTGCCAGCAGCGGCCGGAAGGTCTATGGCTACACCTTC
CASSGRKVYGYTF
>.|TRBV10-3|.|TRBJ2-2|14
TGTGCCATCAGTGAGTTGGGGGGAACCGGGGAGCTGTTTTTT
CAISELGGTGELFF
>once|TRBV28|TRBD2|TRBJ2-3|15
TGTGCCAGCAGTTTAGGGGGAGGGGCCACAGATACGCAGTATTTT
CASSLGGGATDTQYF
>.|TRBV28|.|TRBJ1-4|15
TGTGCCAGCAGTACCTCGACAGTTTCGGGTGAAAAACTGTTTTTT
CASSTSTVSGEKLFF
>.|TRBV6-1|.|TRBJ2-2|11
TGTGCCAGCACCAGACCCGGGGAGCTGTTTTTT
CASTRPGELFF
>.|TRBV7-3|.|TRBJ2-7|15
TGTGCCAGCAGCTTAAAGGGCAGCTCTACCTACGAGCAGTACTTC
CASSLKGSSTYEQYF
>.|TRBV5-1|TRBD2|TRBJ2-3|17
TGCGCCAGCAGCTTGGCCCCCACAGCGGGAGGTCCAGATACGCAGTATTTT
CASSLAPTAGGPDTQYF
>.|TRBV19|.|TRBJ2-3|16
TGTGCCAGTAGCCCTATAGCGGGACAGGGTACAGATACGCAGTATTTT
CASSPIAGQGTDTQYF